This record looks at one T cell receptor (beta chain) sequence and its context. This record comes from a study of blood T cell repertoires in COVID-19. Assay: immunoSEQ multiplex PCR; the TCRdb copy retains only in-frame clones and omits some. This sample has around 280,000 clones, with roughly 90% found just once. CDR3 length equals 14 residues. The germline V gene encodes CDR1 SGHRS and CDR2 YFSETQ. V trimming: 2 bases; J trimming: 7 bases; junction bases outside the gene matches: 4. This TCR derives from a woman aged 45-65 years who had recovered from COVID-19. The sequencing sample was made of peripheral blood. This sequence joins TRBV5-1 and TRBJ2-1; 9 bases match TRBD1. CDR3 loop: CASSLTGGINEQFF. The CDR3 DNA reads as TGCGCCAGCAGCTTAACAGGGGGCATAAATGAGCAGTTCTTC.